The present T cell receptor (beta chain) was sequenced within a study of blood T cell repertoires in COVID-19. Study-wide background: PBMCs, B-cell-depleted T cells, or T cells provided the cDNA or gDNA that made up the material.

The V end lost 2 bases, the J end lost 2 bases, and 8 bases lay between the germline ends. The V gene's germline CDR1 is MRHNA and CDR2 SNTAGT. The CDR3 contains 14 residues. Produced via immunoSEQ multiplex PCR; TCRdb's table is partial and in-frame only. The sample gives 110,000 to 150,000 clones, 87% of which show up once; approximately 10% is in the top ten. The participants were between about 18 and 90 years old and came from under 25 US areas. Recovered Cohort 3 donors showed two negative PCRs, clearance, or symptom resolution. The TCR comes from a man aged 60-69 years who had recovered from COVID-19. The chain links TRBV6-4 to TRBJ2-3, with D possibly TRBD1 on 6 matching bases. The sample was PBMCs or T cells enriched from blood (not recorded which). The CDR3 sequence: CASSDRGTTDTQYF. The CDR3 DNA reads as TGTGCCAGCAGTGACAGGGGGACCACAGATACGCAGTATTTT.